This T cell receptor (beta chain) was retrieved from a study of cytomegalovirus exposure and HLA in healthy donors. 60 Vbeta and 13 Jbeta primers were used in PCR. TCRdb keeps only in-frame clones here, not all; method: immunoSEQ multiplex PCR. This table has approximately 160,000 clones, 81% appearing once. Overall study findings and caveats: A later analysis linked a missense DCLRE1C variant to TCR beta V- and J-gene trimming.

Germline lookup yields CDR1 SEHNR and CDR2 FQNEAQ (reference sequence). J gave up 0 bases and V 3 bases, and 8 bases lay outside the gene matches. This CDR3 is 16 amino acids long. The sample holds a few counts of this clone. Antigen unknown. The TCR was taken from a man aged 45-65 years in good health and CMV-seropositive. V gene TRBV7-9 combines with J gene TRBJ2-7; 7 nucleotides match TRBD1. The material sequenced was PBMCs. Here the CDR3 DNA reads TGTGCCAGCAGCTTTTCTACAGGGGTGAGCTCCTACGAGCAGTACTTC. Amino acid sequence: CASSFSTGVSSYEQYF.